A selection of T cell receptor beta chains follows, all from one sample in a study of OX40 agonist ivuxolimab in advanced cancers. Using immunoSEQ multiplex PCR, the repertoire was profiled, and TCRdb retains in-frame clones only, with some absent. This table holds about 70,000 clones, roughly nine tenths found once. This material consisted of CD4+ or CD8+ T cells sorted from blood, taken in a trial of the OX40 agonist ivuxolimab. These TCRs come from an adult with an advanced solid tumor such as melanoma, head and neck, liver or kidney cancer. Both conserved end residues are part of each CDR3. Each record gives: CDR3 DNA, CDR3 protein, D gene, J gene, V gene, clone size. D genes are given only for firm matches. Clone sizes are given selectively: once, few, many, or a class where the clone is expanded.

TGTGCCAGCAGCCCCAGTCAGGGACGGGAGACCCAGTACTTC,CASSPSQGRETQYF,.,TRBJ2-5,TRBV7-9,.
TGTGCCAGTAGTATTGTCGGCGGCACCGGGGAGCTGTTTTTT,CASSIVGGTGELFF,.,TRBJ2-2,TRBV19,.
TGTGCCAGTAGTATAGATCCCCCGGGACTAGCGGGGGGAAACATTCAGTACTTC,CASSIDPPGLAGGNIQYF,TRBD2,TRBJ2-4,TRBV19,.
TGTGCCAGCAGCCCAGCTCTAGCGGGGGAGTCCTACGAGCAGTACTTC,CASSPALAGESYEQYF,TRBD2,TRBJ2-7,TRBV7-2,once
TGTGCCAGCAGCCAAGATCCGGCAGGGGTGGGCTACACCTTC,CASSQDPAGVGYTF,.,TRBJ1-2,TRBV14,.
TGCAGTGCTAGATCCGGAAACACCATATATTTT,CSARSGNTIYF,.,TRBJ1-3,TRBV20-1,.
TGTGCCAGCAGCCAGGGGTACGGGTCACCCCTCCACTTT,CASSQGYGSPLHF,.,TRBJ1-6,TRBV5-5,.
TGTGCTAGTGGGGTGACAGGGCATCTCCTACTTGAGCAGTTCTTC,CASGVTGHLLLEQFF,TRBD1,TRBJ2-1,TRBV12-5,.
TGTGCCAGCAGCTATAACAGGGTCACAGATACGCAGTATTTT,CASSYNRVTDTQYF,.,TRBJ2-3,TRBV7-9,.
TGTGCCAGCAGCCATTCCGGAGGGGGAGGTCACTATGGCTACACCTTC,CASSHSGGGGHYGYTF,.,TRBJ1-2,TRBV7-9,.
TGTGCCAGTAGTCAGCAGGGGTCGCACTACGAGCAGCACTTC,CASSQQGSHYEQHF,.,TRBJ2-7,TRBV19,.
TGCGCCAGCAGCTTGGCACATACCGGGGAGCTGTTTTTT,CASSLAHTGELFF,.,TRBJ2-2,TRBV5-1,.
TGCGCCAGCAGCCTCGCGGGGGGGGCGATTTACGAGCAGTACTTC,CASSLAGGAIYEQYF,TRBD2,TRBJ2-7,TRBV5-1,once
TGTGCCAGCTCACCACCGGCCGGCACAGATACGCAGTATTTT,CASSPPAGTDTQYF,.,TRBJ2-3,TRBV18,.
TGTGCCAGCAGCTTGGCCCCCACTAGCGCGGATACGCAGTATTTT,CASSLAPTSADTQYF,TRBD2,TRBJ2-3,TRBV5-6,.
TGTGCCAGCGGAGGACAGGGCAGAAACATTCAGTACTTC,CASGGQGRNIQYF,TRBD1,TRBJ2-4,TRBV6-1,.
TGCGCCAGCAGCTTGGATTATGGCTACACCTTC,CASSLDYGYTF,.,TRBJ1-2,TRBV5-1,.
TGTGCCAGCAGCTTTCCGGACCAAGAGACCCAGTACTTC,CASSFPDQETQYF,.,TRBJ2-5,TRBV5-6,.
TGCGCCAGCAGCTTGGGGAGGCAAGAGACCCAGTACTTC,CASSLGRQETQYF,.,TRBJ2-5,TRBV5-1,.